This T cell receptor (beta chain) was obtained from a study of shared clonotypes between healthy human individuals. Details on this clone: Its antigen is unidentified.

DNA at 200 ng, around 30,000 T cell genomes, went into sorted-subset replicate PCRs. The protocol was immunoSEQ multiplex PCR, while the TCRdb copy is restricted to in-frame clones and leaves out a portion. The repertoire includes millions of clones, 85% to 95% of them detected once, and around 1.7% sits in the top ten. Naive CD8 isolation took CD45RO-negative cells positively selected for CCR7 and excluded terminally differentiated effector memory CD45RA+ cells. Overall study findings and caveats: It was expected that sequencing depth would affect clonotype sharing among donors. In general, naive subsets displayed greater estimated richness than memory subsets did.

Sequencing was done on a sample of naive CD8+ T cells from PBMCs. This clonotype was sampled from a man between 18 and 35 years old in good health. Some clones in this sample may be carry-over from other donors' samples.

CDR3 coding DNA: TGTGCCAGCAGTTTATATGACATAAGGGGCGCGGGAGGCTCCTACGAGCAGTACTTC. Its translation is CASSLYDIRGAGGSYEQYF. This chain links TRBV27 with TRBJ2-7; 8 bases map to TRBD2. CDR3 size: 19 residues. The junction had 14 bases not matched to a gene; V was cut back by 1 base and J by 0 bases. From germline, CDR1 is MNHEY and CDR2 SMNVEV (reference sequence).